This T cell receptor (beta chain) emerged from a study of shared clonotypes between healthy human individuals. The CDR3 extends over 15 amino acids. Germline V gene sequence: CDR1 MGHRA, CDR2 YSYEKL. V lost 0 bases, J lost 5 bases, and 13 bases lay in between. Clones were read by immunoSEQ multiplex PCR, and TCRdb kept only the in-frame ones, dropping some. The table lists about 660,000 clones, less than 85% of them singletons. Donors comprised only Caucasian adults living in Nashville, Tennessee. The receptor comes from a woman younger than 45 in good health. The specimen sequenced was memory CD4+ T cells sorted from blood. As to subset: CD45RA-negative fraction. The rearrangement joins TRBV4-1 to TRBJ2-5; D is possibly TRBD1 (5 bases). CDR3 nucleotides: TGCGCCAGCAGCCAAGATCCTAAGGGGCGGGAGACCCAGTACTTC. Encoded protein: CASSQDPKGRETQYF.